Listed here is a single TCR beta chain. What it recognizes is unknown. This sample was included in a study of blood T cells in healthy people across ages. General observations from the study: Older age coincided with a roughly linear decline in TCR beta diversity per million T cells. Donor CMV infection status was unknown, possibly confounding age-related changes in expanded clonotypes.

Germline assignment: CDR1 SNHLY and CDR2 FYNNEI. The CDR3 totals 15 residues. With 1 base removed from V and 4 bases from J, the gap between germline ends came to 13 bases. A second PCR, run for about 6 to 12 cycles, used a sample-barcoded 5' primer plus a J-beta primer mix. MiXCR, run by TCRdb on the 5' RACE reads, gives a single entry per CDR3 protein. In the table there are 1 million to 1.2 million distinct CDR3 sequences, more than 30% of which are singletons. The specimen sequenced was blood. This clonotype was obtained from a man in his late teens or twenties in good health. The V gene is TRBV2, the J gene TRBJ1-2; D call uncertain. The CDR3 loop is CASSEVVASTYGYTF. The CDR3 DNA reads as TGTGCCAGCAGTGAAGTGGTGGCCTCGACCTATGGCTACACCTTC.